These 20 T cell receptor beta chains were sequenced from one sample in a study of T cells in localized non-small cell lung cancer (dated by TCRdb to the early 2020s). The library relied on the immunoSEQ multiplex PCR assay. The table was pulled from immuneACCESS by TCRdb, which kept in-frame rearrangements only. Such tables lose some clones; where checked, under half of the loss comes from unresolved V genes, and the rest has no known cause. In this sample the table shows just under 20,000 clones, 83% of which occur a single time. About 4% of the sample is taken by the ten largest. The sample here was peripheral blood, taken before any cancer treatment. The receptors stem from a man between 35 and 75 years old with stage I lung adenocarcinoma.

The V and J genes are TRBV5-1 and TRBJ2-2; perhaps TRBD2 as D (6 bases). V lost 3 bases and J 0 bases, leaving 9 bases between the germline ends. CDR1 and CDR2 from the germline V gene are SGHRS and YFSETQ. The CDR3 covers 15 residues. For the CDR3, the DNA is TGCGCCAGCAGCTCGGGGGACGCGAACACCGGGGAGCTGTTTTTT. As protein: CASSSGDANTGELFF.

The chain uses TRBV6-5 and TRBJ2-3; no clear D gene. The CDR3 totals 14 residues. V lost 7 bases and J 0 bases, leaving 11 bases between the germline ends. Per the germline V gene, CDR1 is MNHEY and CDR2 is SVGAGI. The CDR3, as DNA: TGTGCCAGCACCAAGGGTTCTAGCACAGATACGCAGTATTTT. This gives the protein CASTKGSSTDTQYF.

The chain links TRBV21-1 to TRBJ2-7; TRBD1 is the table's D call and was not checked against the DNA. TRBV21-1 is a listed pseudogene. This CDR3 is 16 amino acids long. The CDR3, as DNA: TGTGCCAGCAGCATTTTTCCAGACAGGGACGGAGGCGAGCAGTACTTC. This encodes CASSIFPDRDGGEQYF.

This clone showed up just once. The chain uses TRBV19 and TRBJ2-7; 7 bases fit TRBD2. Germline-derived CDR1 and CDR2 are LNHDA and SQIVND (reference sequence). The CDR3 has 14 residues. V dropped 6 bases and J dropped 8; count of bases not matched to a gene: 13. The CDR3 sequence: CASRDSHAGVQQYF. The CDR3 DNA reads TGTGCCAGTAGAGACTCCCACGCGGGGGTACAGCAGTACTTC.

V usage is TRBV7-6 and J usage is TRBJ2-3; tentative D call: TRBD1 (5 bases). Trimming took 0 bases from V and 2 from J, leaving 15 bases between them. The germline V gene has CDR1 SGHVS and CDR2 FNYEAQ. The CDR3 is made up of 17 amino acids. This CDR3 is CASSLAGDWNPTDTQYF. The DNA of the CDR3 is TGTGCCAGCAGCTTAGCAGGGGATTGGAATCCCACAGATACGCAGTATTTT.

CDR3 bases: TGTGCCAGCAGCTTAGGGGCCAAGGTCTTCATCGAGACAGATACGCAGTATTTT. Protein product: CASSLGAKVFIETDTQYF. V usage is TRBV13 and J usage is TRBJ2-3; D remains ambiguous. From germline, CDR1 is PRHDT and CDR2 FYEKMQ (reference sequence). The CDR3 loop spans 18 amino acids. Trimming removed 0 bases at V and 3 bases at J, with 19 bases between.

This chain connects TRBV7-7 to TRBJ2-1, with D maybe TRBD2 (6 bases). This CDR3 region has 17 residues. With 5 bases removed from V and 8 bases from J, the gap between germline ends came to 25 bases. Germline V gene sequence: CDR1 SSHAT, CDR2 FNYEAQ (reference sequence). CDR3 amino acids: CASSPRLVGGRVDEQFF. CDR3 coding DNA: TGTGCCAGCAGCCCTCGTCTCGTGGGAGGCCGAGTAGATGAGCAGTTCTTC. Filled out from reference TRBV7-7 and TRBJ2-1, the complete variable domain reads GAGVSQSPRYKVTKRGQDVTLRCDPISSHATLYWYQQALGQGPEFLTYFNYEAQPDKSGLPSDRFSAERPEGSISTLTIQRTEQRDSAMYRCASSPRLVGGRVDEQFFGPGTRLTVL.

This chain connects TRBV13 to TRBJ1-1; D uncertain. The CDR3 spans 18 residues. V was shortened by 2 bases and J by 0 bases, with 19 bases between the two germline ends. Germline CDR1 PRHDT, CDR2 FYEKMQ (reference sequence). CDR3 region: CASSLIKDVRAMNTEAFF. For the CDR3, the DNA is TGTGCCAGCAGCTTAATTAAAGATGTAAGGGCCATGAACACTGAAGCTTTCTTT.

This sequence joins TRBV7-6 and TRBJ1-1; no reliable D call. V lost 10 bases and J lost 1, with 13 bases in between. The germline V gene has CDR1 SGHVS and CDR2 FNYEAQ. The CDR3 runs 13 residues. CDR3 nucleotides: TGTGCCACTCGGGAGGGAACGAACACTGAAGCTTTCTTT. This gives the protein CATREGTNTEAFF.

This clone occurred once. This chain joins TRBV2 and TRBJ2-6; D is unclear. CDR1 and CDR2 (germline): SNHLY, FYNNEI. Trimming cost V 2 bases and J 3 bases, with 8 bases left between them. The CDR3 runs 15 residues. The CDR3 is CASSESSNGANVLTF. For the CDR3, the DNA is TGTGCCAGCAGTGAAAGTAGCAATGGGGCCAACGTCCTGACTTTC. The full variable domain, completed using reference TRBV2 and TRBJ2-6, is EPEVTQTPSHQVTQMGQEVILRCVPISNHLYFYWYRQILGQKVEFLVSFYNNEISEKSEIFDDQFSVERPDGSNFTLKIRSTKLEDSAMYFCASSESSNGANVLTFGAGSRLTVL.

The rearrangement uses TRBV30 and TRBJ1-5; no clear D gene. CDR3 size: 13 residues. V lost 1 base and J 0 bases, leaving 4 bases between the germline ends. CDR1 GTSNPN and CDR2 SVGIG come from the germline V gene (reference sequence). The CDR3 reads CAWSESSNQPQHF. The CDR3 DNA reads as TGTGCCTGGAGTGAAAGTAGCAATCAGCCCCAGCATTTT.

The chain is built from TRBV18 and TRBJ2-2; D possibly corresponds to TRBD1 (5 bases). V dropped 2 bases and J dropped 1 base, with 11 bases sitting between them. Germline CDR1 reads KGHSH; CDR2 reads LQKENI. The CDR3 has 16 amino acids. CDR3 nucleotide sequence: TGTGCCAGCTCACCATCACACGACAGGAACACCGGGGAGCTGTTTTTT. Translating it yields CASSPSHDRNTGELFF.

The chain links TRBV19 to TRBJ2-7; 7 nucleotides line up with TRBD1. Germline lookup yields CDR1 LNHDA and CDR2 SQIVND (reference sequence). The V gene end was trimmed by 4 bases and the J gene end by 3 bases; junction bases not matched to a gene: 15. The CDR3 has 17 residues. This chain's CDR3 is CASSRKPGQAQIYEQYF. CDR3 coding DNA: TGTGCCAGTAGTAGGAAACCCGGACAGGCGCAAATCTACGAGCAGTACTTC.

This clone has just one count. The rearrangement uses TRBV27 and TRBJ2-7; weak D call: TRBD2 (6 bases). The CDR3 totals 13 residues. Between the trimmed V and J ends, which lost 0 bases and 5 bases, there was a span of 8 bases. The germline gives CDR1 MNHEY, CDR2 SMNVEV (reference sequence). CDR3 nucleotide sequence: TGTGCCAGCAGTTTATCAAGGAGGGACGAGCAGTACTTC. It encodes CASSLSRRDEQYF.

V gene TRBV7-8 combines with J gene TRBJ2-7, with D possibly matching TRBD2 (6 bases). Trimming pared 6 bases from V and 0 bases from J, leaving 15 bases between. The CDR3 totals 15 residues. The germline CDR1 and CDR2 sequences are SGHVS and FQNEAQ. The CDR3 reads CASSPLRGSSYEQYF. CDR3 DNA: TGTGCCAGCAGTCCGCTACGGGGGAGCTCCTACGAGCAGTACTTC.

V gene TRBV2 combines with J gene TRBJ1-1, with D hard to call. The germline gives CDR1 SNHLY, CDR2 FYNNEI. Trimming stripped 5 bases from V and 0 bases from J, with 4 bases between. The CDR3 sequence is 12 residues long. The CDR3 region has the DNA TGTGCCAGCAGTACAGTGAACACTGAAGCTTTCTTT. Its protein product is CASSTVNTEAFF. The full variable domain, in which reference TRBV2 and TRBJ1-1 provide the parts outside the CDR3, is EPEVTQTPSHQVTQMGQEVILRCVPISNHLYFYWYRQILGQKVEFLVSFYNNEISEKSEIFDDQFSVERPDGSNFTLKIRSTKLEDSAMYFCASSTVNTEAFFGQGTRLTVV.

The V call is TRBV9, the J call TRBJ2-1; D is possibly TRBD2 (5 bases). There are 13 residues in the CDR3. Per the germline V gene, CDR1 is SGDLS and CDR2 is YYNGEE. V dropped 3 bases and J dropped 7 bases, with 11 bases sitting between them. CDR3 region: CASSAHGENEQFF. As DNA, the CDR3 is TGTGCCAGCAGCGCCCATGGGGAGAATGAGCAGTTCTTC.

V gene TRBV28 combines with J gene TRBJ1-2, with 10 bases aligning to TRBD1. This CDR3 is 17 amino acids long. V trimming: 5 bases; J trimming: 5 bases; junction bases outside the gene matches: 14. Germline V CDR1 and CDR2: MDHEN, SYDVKM. The CDR3 loop reads CASSTRDRGQLLYGYTF. CDR3 DNA sequence: TGTGCCAGCAGTACCCGGGACAGGGGCCAACTTCTTTATGGCTACACCTTC.

The chain couples TRBV29-1 to TRBJ1-1, with a tentative D call TRBD1 (6 bases). The germline gives CDR1 SQVTM, CDR2 ANQGSEA. Trimming pared 3 bases from V and 3 bases from J, leaving 17 bases between. CDR3 length: 15 residues. The CDR3 DNA reads as TGCAGCGTTGACCAGGGGAGGGCGGTGTACACTGAAGCTTTCTTT. Its protein product is CSVDQGRAVYTEAFF.

This rearrangement joins TRBV28 to TRBJ2-7, with TRBD2 as a possible D gene (6 bases). Deletions cut 1 base from V and 6 bases from J, with 16 bases between. CDR1 and CDR2 (germline): MDHEN, SYDVKM. CDR3 length: 15 residues. Here the CDR3 DNA reads TGTGCCAGCAGTTTATATGGGGGAGCGGGTTCCGAGCAGTACTTC. It is translated as CASSLYGGAGSEQYF.